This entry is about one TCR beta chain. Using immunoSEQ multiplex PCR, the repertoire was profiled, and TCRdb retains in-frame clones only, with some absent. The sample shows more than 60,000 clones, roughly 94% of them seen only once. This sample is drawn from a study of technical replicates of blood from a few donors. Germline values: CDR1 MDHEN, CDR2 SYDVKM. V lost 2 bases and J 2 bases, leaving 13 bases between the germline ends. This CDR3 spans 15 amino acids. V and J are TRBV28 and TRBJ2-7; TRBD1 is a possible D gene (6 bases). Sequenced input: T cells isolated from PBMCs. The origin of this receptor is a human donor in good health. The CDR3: CASSLSQAGAYEQYF. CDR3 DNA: TGTGCCAGCAGTTTAAGCCAAGCAGGGGCCTACGAGCAGTACTTC. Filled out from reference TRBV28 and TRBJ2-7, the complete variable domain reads DVKVTQSSRYLVKRTGEKVFLECVQDMDHENMFWYRQDPGLGLRLIYFSYDVKMKEKGDIPEGYSVSREKKERFSLILESASTNQTSMYLCASSLSQAGAYEQYFGPGTRLTVT.